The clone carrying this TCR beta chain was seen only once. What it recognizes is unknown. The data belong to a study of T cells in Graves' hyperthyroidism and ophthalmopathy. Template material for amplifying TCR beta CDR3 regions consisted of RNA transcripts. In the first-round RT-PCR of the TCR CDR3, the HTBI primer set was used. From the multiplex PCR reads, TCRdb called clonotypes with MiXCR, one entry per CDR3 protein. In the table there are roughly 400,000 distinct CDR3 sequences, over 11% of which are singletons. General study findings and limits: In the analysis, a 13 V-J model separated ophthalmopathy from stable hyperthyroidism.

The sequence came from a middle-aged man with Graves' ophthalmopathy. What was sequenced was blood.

CDR3 nucleotide sequence: TGTGCCAGCAGCCCGTTGAGAGACACCGGGACTGAAGCTTTCTTT. As protein: CASSPLRDTGTEAFF. The chain combines TRBV7-8 with TRBJ1-1; D is ambiguous. The CDR3 is made up of 15 amino acids. Germline lookup yields CDR1 SGHVS and CDR2 FQNEAQ. Trimming removed 5 bases at V and 5 bases at J, with 18 bases between.